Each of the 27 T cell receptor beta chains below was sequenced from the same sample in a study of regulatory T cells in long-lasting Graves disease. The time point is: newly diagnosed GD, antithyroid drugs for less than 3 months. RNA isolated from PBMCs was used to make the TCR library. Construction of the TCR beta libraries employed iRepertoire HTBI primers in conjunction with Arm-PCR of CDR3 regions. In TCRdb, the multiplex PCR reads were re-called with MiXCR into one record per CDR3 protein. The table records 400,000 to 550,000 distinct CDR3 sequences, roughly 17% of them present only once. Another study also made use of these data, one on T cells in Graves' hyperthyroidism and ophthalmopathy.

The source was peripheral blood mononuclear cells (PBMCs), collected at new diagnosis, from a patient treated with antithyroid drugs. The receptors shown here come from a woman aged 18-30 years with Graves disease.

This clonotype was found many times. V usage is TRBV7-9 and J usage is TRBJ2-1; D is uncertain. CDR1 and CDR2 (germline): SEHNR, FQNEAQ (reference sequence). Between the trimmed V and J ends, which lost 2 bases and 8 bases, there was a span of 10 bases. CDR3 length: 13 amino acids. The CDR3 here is CASSLLQSDEQFF. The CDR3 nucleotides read TGTGCCAGCAGCTTATTACAGTCCGATGAGCAGTTCTTC.

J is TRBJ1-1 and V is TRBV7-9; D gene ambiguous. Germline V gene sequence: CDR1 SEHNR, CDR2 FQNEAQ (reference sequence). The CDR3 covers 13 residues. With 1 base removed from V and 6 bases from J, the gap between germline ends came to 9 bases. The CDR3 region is CASSLDPHPEAFF. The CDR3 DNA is TGTGCCAGCAGCTTAGACCCACATCCTGAAGCTTTCTTT.

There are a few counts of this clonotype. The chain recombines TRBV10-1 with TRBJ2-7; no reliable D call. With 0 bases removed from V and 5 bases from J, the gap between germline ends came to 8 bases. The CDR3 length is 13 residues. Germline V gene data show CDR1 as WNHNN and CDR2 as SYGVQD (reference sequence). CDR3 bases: TGCGCCAGCAGTGAGTCGGGCAGGAACGAGCAGTACTTC. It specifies CASSESGRNEQYF.

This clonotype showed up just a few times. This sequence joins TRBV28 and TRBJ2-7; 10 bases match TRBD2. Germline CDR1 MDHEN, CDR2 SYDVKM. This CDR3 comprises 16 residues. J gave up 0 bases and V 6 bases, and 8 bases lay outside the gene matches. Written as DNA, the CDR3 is TGTGCCAGCAGATATAACATAGCGGGAGGCTCCTACGAGCAGTACTTC. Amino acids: CASRYNIAGGSYEQYF.

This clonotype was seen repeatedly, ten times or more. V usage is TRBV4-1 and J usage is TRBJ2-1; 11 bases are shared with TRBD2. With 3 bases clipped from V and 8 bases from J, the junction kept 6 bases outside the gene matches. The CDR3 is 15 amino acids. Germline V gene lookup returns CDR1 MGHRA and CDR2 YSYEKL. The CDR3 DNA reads TGCGCCAGCAGCCATGTAGCGGGAGGGCCCCATGAGCAGTTCTTC. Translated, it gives CASSHVAGGPHEQFF.

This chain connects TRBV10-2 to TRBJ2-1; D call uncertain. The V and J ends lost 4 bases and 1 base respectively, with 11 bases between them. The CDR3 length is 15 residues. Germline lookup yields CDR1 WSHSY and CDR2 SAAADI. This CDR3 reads CASSAMRASYNEQFF. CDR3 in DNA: TGCGCCAGCAGTGCGATGCGTGCTTCCTACAATGAGCAGTTCTTC.

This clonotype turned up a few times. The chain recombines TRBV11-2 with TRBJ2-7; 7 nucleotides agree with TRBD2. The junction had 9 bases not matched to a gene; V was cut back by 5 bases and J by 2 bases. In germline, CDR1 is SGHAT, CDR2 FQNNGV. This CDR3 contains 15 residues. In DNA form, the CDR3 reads TGTGCCAGCAGCCAAGCGGGCGGGAGTCCCTACGAGCAGTACTTC. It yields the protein CASSQAGGSPYEQYF.

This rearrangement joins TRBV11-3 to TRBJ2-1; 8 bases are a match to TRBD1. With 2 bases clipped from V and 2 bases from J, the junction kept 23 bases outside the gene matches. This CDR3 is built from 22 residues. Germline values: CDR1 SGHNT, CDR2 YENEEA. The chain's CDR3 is CASSLPTGHRGVTRGAYNEQFF. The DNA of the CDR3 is TGTGCCAGCAGCTTACCCACCGGCCACAGGGGGGTGACTAGGGGGGCCTACAATGAGCAGTTCTTC.

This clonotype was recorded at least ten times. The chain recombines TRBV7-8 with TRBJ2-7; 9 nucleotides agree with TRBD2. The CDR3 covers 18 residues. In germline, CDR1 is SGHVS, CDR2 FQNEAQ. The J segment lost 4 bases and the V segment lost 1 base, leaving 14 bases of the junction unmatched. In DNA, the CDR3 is TGTGCCAGCAGCTTAGGCTGGTCGGCGGGAGGGTTCAGTTACGAGCAGTACTTC. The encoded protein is CASSLGWSAGGFSYEQYF.

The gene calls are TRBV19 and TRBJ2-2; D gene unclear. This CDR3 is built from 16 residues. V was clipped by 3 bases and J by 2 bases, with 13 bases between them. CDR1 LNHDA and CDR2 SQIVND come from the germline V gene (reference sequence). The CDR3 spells CASSILVTKNTGELFF. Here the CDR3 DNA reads TGTGCCAGTAGTATCTTGGTGACAAAAAACACCGGGGAGCTGTTTTTT.

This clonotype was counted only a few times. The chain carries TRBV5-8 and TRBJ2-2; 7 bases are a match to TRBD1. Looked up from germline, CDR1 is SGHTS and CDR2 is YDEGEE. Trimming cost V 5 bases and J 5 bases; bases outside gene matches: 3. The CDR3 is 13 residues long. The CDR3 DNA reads TGTGCCAGCAGGATACAGGGGACCGGGGAGCTGTTTTTT. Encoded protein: CASRIQGTGELFF.

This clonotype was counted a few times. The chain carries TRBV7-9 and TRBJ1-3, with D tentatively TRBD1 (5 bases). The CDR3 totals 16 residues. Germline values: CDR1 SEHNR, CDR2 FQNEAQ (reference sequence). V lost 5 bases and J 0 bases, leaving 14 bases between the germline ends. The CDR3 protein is CASSPRRADSGNTIYF. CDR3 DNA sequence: TGTGCCAGCAGCCCTCGCAGGGCTGACTCTGGAAACACCATATATTTT.

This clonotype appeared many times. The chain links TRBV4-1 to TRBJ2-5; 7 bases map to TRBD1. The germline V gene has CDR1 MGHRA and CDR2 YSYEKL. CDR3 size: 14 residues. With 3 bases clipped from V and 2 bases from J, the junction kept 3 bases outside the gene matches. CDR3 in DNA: TGCGCCAGCAGCCAGAGGGACAGTCAAGAGACCCAGTACTTC. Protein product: CASSQRDSQETQYF.

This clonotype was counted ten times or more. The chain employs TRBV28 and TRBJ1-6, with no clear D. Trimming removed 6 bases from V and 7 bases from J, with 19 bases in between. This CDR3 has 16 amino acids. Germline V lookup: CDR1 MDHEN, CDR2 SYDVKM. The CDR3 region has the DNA TGTGCCAGCAGGGCCTGGGGTTCCTCACAGAATTCACCCCTCCACTTT. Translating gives CASRAWGSSQNSPLHF.

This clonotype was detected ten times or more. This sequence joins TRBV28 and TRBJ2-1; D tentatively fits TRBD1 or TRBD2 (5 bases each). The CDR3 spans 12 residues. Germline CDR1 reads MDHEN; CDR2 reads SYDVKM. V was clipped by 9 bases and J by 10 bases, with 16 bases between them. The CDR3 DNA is TGTGCCAGTTTTGAAACCGGGGCCGAGCAGTTCTTC. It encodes CASFETGAEQFF.

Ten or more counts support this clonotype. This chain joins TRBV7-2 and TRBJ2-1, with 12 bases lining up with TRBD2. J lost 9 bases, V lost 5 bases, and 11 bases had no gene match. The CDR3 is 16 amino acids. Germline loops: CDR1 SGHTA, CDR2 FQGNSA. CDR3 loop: CASSPLPGLAGGEQFF. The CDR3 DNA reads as TGTGCCAGCAGCCCGCTACCGGGACTAGCGGGCGGTGAGCAGTTCTTC.

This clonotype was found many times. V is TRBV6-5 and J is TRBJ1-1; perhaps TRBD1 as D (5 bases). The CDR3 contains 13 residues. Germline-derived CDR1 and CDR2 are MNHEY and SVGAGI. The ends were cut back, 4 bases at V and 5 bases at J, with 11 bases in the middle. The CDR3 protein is CASSLDRLTEAFF. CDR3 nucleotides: TGTGCCAGCAGTTTAGACAGACTAACTGAAGCTTTCTTT.

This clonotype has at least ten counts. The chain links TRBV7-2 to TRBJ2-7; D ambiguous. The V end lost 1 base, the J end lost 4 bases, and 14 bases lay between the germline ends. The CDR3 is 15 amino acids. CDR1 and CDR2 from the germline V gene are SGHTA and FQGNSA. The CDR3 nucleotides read TGTGCCAGCAGCTTAGAATTCACTCAGAAGTACGAGCAGTACTTC. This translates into CASSLEFTQKYEQYF.

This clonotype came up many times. This CDR3 reads CASSSWASVTYEQYF. In nucleotides, the CDR3 is TGTGCCAGCAGTTCCTGGGCTAGCGTAACCTACGAGCAGTACTTC. The gene calls are TRBV6-5 and TRBJ2-7; D is perhaps TRBD2 (6 bases). CDR1 MNHEY and CDR2 SVGAGI come from the germline V gene. The CDR3 extends over 15 amino acids. V lost 4 bases, J lost 2 bases, and 15 bases lay in between.

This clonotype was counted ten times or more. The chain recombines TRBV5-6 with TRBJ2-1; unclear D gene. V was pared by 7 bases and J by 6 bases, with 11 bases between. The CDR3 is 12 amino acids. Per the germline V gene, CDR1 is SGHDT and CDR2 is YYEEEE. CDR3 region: CASLGAVNEQFF. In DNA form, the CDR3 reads TGTGCCAGCTTAGGTGCCGTCAATGAGCAGTTCTTC.

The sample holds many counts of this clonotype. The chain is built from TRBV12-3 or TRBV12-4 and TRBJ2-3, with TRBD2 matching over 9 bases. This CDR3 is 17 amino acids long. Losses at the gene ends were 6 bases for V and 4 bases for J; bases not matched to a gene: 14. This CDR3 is CASSRRGSGSGADTQYF. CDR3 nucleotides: TGTGCCAGCAGCAGACGGGGTAGCGGGAGTGGCGCAGATACGCAGTATTTT.

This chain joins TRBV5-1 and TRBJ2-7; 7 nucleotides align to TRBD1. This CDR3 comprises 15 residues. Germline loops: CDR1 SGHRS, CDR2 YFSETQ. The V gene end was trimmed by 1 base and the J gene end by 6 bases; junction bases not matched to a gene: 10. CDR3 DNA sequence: TGCGCCAGCAGCTTGATCACAGGGGCAGCTTCCGAGCAGTACTTC. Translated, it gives CASSLITGAASEQYF.

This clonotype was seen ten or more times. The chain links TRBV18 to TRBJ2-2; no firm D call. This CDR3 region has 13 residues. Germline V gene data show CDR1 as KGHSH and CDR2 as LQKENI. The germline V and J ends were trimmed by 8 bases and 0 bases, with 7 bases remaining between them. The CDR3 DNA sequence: TGTGCCAGCAGCCCATCGAACACCGGGGAGCTGTTTTTT. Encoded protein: CASSPSNTGELFF.

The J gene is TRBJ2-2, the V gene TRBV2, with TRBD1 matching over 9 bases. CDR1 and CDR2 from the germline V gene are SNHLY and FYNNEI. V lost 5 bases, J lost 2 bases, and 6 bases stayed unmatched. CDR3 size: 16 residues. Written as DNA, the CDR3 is TGTGCCAGCAGTTCACAGGGGGCGCATAACACCGGGGAGCTGTTTTTT. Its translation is CASSSQGAHNTGELFF. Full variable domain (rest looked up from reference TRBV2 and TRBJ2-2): EPEVTQTPSHQVTQMGQEVILRCVPISNHLYFYWYRQILGQKVEFLVSFYNNEISEKSEIFDDQFSVERPDGSNFTLKIRSTKLEDSAMYFCASSSQGAHNTGELFFGEGSRLTVL.

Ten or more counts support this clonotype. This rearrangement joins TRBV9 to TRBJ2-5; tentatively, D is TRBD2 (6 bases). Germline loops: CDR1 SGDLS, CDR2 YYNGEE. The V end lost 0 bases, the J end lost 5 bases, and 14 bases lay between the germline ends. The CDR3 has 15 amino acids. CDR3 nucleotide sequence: TGTGCCAGCAGCGTAGCATGGGGAGGCGGGGAGACCCAGTACTTC. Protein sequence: CASSVAWGGGETQYF. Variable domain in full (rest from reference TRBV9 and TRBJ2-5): DSGVTQTPKHLITATGQRVTLRCSPRSGDLSVYWYQQSLDQGLQFLIQYYNGEERAKGNILERFSAQQFPDLHSELNLSSLELGDSALYFCASSVAWGGGETQYFGPGTRLLVL.

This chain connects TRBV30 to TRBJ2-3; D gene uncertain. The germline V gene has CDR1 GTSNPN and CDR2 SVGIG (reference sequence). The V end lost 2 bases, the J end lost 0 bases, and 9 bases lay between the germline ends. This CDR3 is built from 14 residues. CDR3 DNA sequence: TGTGCCTGGAGTAAAGAGCGAAGCACAGATACGCAGTATTTT. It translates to CAWSKERSTDTQYF.

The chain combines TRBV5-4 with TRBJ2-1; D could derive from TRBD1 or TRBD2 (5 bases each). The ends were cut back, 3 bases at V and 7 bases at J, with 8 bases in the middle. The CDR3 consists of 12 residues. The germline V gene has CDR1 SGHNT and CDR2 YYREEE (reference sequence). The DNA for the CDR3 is TGTGCCAGCAGCTGGGACGGTAATGAGCAGTTCTTC. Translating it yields CASSWDGNEQFF.